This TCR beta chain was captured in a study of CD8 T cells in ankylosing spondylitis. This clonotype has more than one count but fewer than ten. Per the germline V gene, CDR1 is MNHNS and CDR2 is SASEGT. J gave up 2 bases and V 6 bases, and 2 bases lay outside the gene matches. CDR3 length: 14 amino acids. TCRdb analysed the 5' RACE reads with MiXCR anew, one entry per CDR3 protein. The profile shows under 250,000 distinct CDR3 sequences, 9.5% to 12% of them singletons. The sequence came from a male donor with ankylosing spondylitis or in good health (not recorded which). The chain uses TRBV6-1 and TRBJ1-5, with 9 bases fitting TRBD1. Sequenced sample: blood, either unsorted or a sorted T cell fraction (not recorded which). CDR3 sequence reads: CASRDRGGNQPQHF. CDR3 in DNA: TGTGCCAGCAGGGACAGGGGCGGCAATCAGCCCCAGCATTTT.